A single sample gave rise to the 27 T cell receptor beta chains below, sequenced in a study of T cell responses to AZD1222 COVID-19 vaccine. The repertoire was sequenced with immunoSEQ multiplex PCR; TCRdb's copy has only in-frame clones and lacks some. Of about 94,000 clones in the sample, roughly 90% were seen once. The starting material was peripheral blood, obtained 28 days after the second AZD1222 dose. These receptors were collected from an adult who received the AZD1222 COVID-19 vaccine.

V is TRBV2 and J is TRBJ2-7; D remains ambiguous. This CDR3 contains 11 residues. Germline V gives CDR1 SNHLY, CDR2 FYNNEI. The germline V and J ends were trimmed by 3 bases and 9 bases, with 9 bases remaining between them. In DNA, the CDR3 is TGTGCCAGCAGTGACTTCGAGTTGCAGTACTTC. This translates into CASSDFELQYF.

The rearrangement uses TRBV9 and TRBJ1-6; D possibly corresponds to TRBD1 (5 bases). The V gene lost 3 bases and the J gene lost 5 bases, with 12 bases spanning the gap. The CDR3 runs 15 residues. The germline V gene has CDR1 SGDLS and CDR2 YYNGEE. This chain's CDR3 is CASSAGGDNNSPLHF. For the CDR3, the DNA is TGTGCCAGCAGCGCTGGGGGAGACAATAATTCACCCCTCCACTTT. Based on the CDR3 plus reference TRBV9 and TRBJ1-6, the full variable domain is DSGVTQTPKHLITATGQRVTLRCSPRSGDLSVYWYQQSLDQGLQFLIQYYNGEERAKGNILERFSAQQFPDLHSELNLSSLELGDSALYFCASSAGGDNNSPLHFGNGTRLTVT.

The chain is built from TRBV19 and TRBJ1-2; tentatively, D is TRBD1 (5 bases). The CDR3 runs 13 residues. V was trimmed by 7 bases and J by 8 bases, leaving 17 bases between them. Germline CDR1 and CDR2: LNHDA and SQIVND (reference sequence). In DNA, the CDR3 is TGTGCCAGTAAAGACAGAGCCAGGGAAGGCTACACCTTC. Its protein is CASKDRAREGYTF.

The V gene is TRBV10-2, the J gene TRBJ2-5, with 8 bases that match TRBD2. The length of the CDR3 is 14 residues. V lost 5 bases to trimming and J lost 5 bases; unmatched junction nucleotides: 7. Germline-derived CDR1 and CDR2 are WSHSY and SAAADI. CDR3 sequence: CASSWAGGVETQYF. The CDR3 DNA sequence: TGCGCCAGCAGTTGGGCGGGGGGAGTGGAGACCCAGTACTTC.

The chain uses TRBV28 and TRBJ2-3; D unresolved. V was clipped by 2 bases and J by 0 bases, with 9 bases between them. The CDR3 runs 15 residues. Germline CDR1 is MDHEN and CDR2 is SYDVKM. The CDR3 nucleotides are TGTGCCAGCAGTTTACCCAGTGGGAGCACAGATACGCAGTATTTT. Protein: CASSLPSGSTDTQYF.

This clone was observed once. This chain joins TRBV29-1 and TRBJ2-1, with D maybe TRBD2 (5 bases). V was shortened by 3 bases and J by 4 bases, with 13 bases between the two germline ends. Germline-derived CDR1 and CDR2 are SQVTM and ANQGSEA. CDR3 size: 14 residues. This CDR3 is CSVDLTAAYNEQFF. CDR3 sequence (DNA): TGCAGCGTTGATTTAACAGCGGCATACAATGAGCAGTTCTTC.

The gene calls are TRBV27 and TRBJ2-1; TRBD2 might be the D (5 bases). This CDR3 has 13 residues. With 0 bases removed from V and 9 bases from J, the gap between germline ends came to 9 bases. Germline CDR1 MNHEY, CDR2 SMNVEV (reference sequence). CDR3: CASSLSSGSEQFF. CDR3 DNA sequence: TGTGCCAGCAGTTTATCATCGGGGAGTGAGCAGTTCTTC.

The CDR3 here is CASRRRGHPAVNTEAFF. The CDR3 DNA follows: TGTGCCAGCAGGAGGAGGGGACACCCCGCCGTGAACACTGAAGCTTTCTTT. This rearrangement joins TRBV3-1 (or the pseudogene TRBV3-2) to TRBJ1-1; a weak D match, TRBD1 (6 bases). CDR3 length: 17 residues. V lost 6 bases and J 0 bases, leaving 20 bases between the germline ends. Germline V gene data show CDR1 as LGHDT and CDR2 as YNNKEL (reference sequence).

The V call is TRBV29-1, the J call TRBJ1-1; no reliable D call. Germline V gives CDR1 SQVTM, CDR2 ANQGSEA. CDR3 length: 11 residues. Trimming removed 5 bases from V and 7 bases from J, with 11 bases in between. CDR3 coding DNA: TGCAGCGTTAGACTAGCCCTTGAAGCTTTCTTT. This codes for CSVRLALEAFF. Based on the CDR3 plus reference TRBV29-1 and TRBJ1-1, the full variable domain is SAVISQKPSRDICQRGTSLTIQCQVDSQVTMMFWYRQQPGQSLTLIATANQGSEATYESGFVIDKFPISRPNLTFSTLTVSNMSPEDSSIYLCSVRLALEAFFGQGTRLTVV.

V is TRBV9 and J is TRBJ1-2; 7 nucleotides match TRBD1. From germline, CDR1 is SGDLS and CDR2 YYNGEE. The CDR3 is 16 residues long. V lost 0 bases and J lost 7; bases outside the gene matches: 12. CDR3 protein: CASSVGDRGLKGGYTF. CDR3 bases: TGTGCCAGCAGCGTAGGAGATAGGGGGCTTAAGGGTGGCTACACCTTC.

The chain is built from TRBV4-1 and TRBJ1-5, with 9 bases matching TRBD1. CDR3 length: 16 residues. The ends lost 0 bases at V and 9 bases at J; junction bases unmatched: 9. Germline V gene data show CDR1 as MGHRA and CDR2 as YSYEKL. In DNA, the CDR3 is TGCGCCAGCAGCCAAGATCCAGGGACAGGGTGGCGGCCCCAGCATTTT. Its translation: CASSQDPGTGWRPQHF.

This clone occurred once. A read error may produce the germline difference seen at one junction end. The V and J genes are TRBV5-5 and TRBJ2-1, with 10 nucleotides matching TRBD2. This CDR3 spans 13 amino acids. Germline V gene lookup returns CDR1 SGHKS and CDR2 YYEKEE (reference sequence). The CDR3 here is CASGLAAYNEQFF. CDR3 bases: TGTGCCAGTGGACTAGCGGCCTATAATGAGCAGTTCTTC.

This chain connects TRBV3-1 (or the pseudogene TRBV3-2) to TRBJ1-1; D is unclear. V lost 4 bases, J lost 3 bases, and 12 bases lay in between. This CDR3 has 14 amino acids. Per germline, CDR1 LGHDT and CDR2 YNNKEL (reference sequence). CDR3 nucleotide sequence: TGTGCCAGCAGCCCTTCCGGGATATACACTGAAGCTTTCTTT. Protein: CASSPSGIYTEAFF.

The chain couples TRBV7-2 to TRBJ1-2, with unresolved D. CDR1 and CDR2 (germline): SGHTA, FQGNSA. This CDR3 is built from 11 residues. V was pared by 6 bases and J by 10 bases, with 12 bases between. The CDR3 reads CASSPGLVYTF. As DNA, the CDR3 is TGTGCCAGCAGTCCGGGTCTGGTCTACACCTTC.

Here the CDR3 reads CASSTGQINTEAFF. The CDR3 region has the DNA TGTGCCAGTTCAACGGGACAGATTAACACTGAAGCTTTCTTT. This chain links TRBV19 with TRBJ1-1, with 7 positions matching TRBD1. The germline V gene encodes CDR1 LNHDA and CDR2 SQIVND (reference sequence). V trimming: 8 bases; J trimming: 2 bases; junction bases outside the gene matches: 8. CDR3 length equals 14 residues.

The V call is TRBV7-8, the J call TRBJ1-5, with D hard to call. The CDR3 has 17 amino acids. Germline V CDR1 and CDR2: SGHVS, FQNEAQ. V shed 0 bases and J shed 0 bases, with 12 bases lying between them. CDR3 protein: CASSLARGEYSNQPQHF. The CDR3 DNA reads TGTGCCAGCAGCTTAGCGCGGGGAGAGTATAGCAATCAGCCCCAGCATTTT.

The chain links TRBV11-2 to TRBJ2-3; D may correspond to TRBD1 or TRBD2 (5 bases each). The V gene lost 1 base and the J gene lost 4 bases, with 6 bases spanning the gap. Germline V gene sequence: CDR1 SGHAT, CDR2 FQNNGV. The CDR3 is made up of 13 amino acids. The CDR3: CASSLGGSDTQYF. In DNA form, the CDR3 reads TGTGCCAGCAGCTTAGGGGGGTCAGATACGCAGTATTTT.

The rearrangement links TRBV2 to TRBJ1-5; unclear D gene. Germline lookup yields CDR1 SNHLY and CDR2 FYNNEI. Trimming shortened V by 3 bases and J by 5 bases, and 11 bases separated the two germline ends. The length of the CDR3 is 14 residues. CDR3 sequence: CASSDRSAYQPQHF. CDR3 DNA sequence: TGTGCCAGCAGTGATCGTAGTGCTTATCAGCCCCAGCATTTT.

The CDR3 DNA reads TGTGCCATCAGTCAGACTAGCGGGAGTGCAGATACGCAGTATTTT. Translating gives CAISQTSGSADTQYF. This chain connects TRBV10-3 to TRBJ2-3; TRBD2 matches at 12 bases. This CDR3 spans 15 amino acids. The V gene end was trimmed by 5 bases and the J gene end by 4 bases; junction bases not matched to a gene: 4. The germline V gene encodes CDR1 ENHRY and CDR2 SYGVKD.

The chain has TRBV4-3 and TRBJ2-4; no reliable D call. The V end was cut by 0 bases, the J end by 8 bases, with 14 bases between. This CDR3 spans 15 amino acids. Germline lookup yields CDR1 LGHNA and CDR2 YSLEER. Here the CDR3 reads CASSQEESLNDIQYF. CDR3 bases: TGCGCCAGCAGCCAAGAAGAGAGTCTGAATGACATTCAGTACTTC.

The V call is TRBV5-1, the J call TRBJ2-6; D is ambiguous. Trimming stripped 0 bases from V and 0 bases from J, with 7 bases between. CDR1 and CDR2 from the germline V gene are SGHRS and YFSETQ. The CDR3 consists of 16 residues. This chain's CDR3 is CASSLASTSGANVLTF. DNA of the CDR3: TGCGCCAGCAGCTTGGCCAGTACCTCTGGGGCCAACGTCCTGACTTTC.

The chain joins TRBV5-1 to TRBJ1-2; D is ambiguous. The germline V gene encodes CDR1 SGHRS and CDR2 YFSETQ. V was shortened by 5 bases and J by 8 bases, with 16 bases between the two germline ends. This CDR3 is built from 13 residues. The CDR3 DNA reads TGCGCCAGCAGTTTAGGAGAGCTCTTGGGCTACACCTTC. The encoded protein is CASSLGELLGYTF.

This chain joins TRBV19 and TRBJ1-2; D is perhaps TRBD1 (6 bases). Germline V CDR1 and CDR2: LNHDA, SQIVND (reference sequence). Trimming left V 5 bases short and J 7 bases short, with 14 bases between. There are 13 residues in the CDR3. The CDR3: CASSLQGRSGYTF. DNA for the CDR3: TGTGCCAGTAGTCTACAGGGCAGGAGTGGCTACACCTTC.

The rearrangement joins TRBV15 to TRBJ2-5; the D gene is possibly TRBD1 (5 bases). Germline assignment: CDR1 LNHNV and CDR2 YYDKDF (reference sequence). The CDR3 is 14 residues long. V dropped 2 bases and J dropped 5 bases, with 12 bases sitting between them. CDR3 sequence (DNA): TGTGCCACCAGCAGAACAGGATTTGCGGAGACCCAGTACTTC. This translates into CATSRTGFAETQYF.

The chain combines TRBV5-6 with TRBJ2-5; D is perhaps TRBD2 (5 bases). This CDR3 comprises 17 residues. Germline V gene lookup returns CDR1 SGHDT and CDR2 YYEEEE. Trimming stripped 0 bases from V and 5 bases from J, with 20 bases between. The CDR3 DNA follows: TGTGCCAGCAGCTTGGGGGGAGCGGCCCGGGTCAGGGAGACCCAGTACTTC. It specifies CASSLGGAARVRETQYF.

CDR3 residues: CASSRRGDSKETQYF. CDR3 coding DNA: TGTGCCAGCAGCCGCCGCGGGGACAGTAAGGAGACCCAGTACTTC. The rearrangement links TRBV11-2 to TRBJ2-5; a weak D match, TRBD1 (7 bases). The CDR3 totals 15 residues. The germline V and J ends were trimmed by 5 bases and 5 bases, with 18 bases remaining between them. From germline, CDR1 is SGHAT and CDR2 FQNNGV. The full variable domain, its missing parts supplied by reference TRBV11-2 and TRBJ2-5, is EAGVAQSPRYKIIEKRQSVAFWCNPISGHATLYWYQQILGQGPKLLIQFQNNGVVDDSQLPKDRFSAERLKGVDSTLKIQPAKLEDSAVYLCASSRRGDSKETQYFGPGTRLLVL.

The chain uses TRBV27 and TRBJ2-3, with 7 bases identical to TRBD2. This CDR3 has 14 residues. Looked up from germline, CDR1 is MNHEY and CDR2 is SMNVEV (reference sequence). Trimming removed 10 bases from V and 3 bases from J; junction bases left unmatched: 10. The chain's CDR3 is CAIPGTIRTDTQYF. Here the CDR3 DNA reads TGTGCCATTCCTGGGACTATTAGGACAGATACGCAGTATTTT.